This T cell receptor beta chain was sequenced during a study of T cells in Graves' hyperthyroidism and ophthalmopathy. Note on this clonotype: As yet, its antigen is unknown.

CDR1 and CDR2 (germline): SGHDN, FVKESK. Trimming pared 4 bases from V and 2 bases from J, leaving 15 bases between. The CDR3 loop spans 16 amino acids. TCR beta CDR3 regions were amplified from RNA. The HTBI primer set served for first-round RT-PCR of the TCR CDR3. TCRdb reprocessed the multiplex PCR reads via MiXCR and lists one record per CDR3 protein. Found here are approximately 740,000 distinct CDR3 sequences, 12% to 15% of them singletons; the top ten hold roughly 10%. The study, taken as a whole, reports: The model's output predicted ophthalmopathy at a median of about 5.9 months prior to onset.

The clonotype comes from a young woman with Graves' hyperthyroidism. Sequencing input: blood. The chain links TRBV14 to TRBJ2-1; D might be TRBD1 or TRBD2, each matching 5 bases. This CDR3 is CASSPGTPAAYNEQFF. The CDR3 region has the DNA TGTGCCAGCAGCCCCGGGACGCCGGCGGCCTACAATGAGCAGTTCTTC.